Listed below are T cell receptor beta chains from one sample, sequenced in a study of T cell responses to AZD1222 COVID-19 vaccine. Sequencing was performed with immunoSEQ multiplex PCR; in TCRdb, only in-frame clones are kept and a portion is missing. The sample consists of about 110,000 clones, about 82% of them appearing once. The source was peripheral blood, collected on day 0 of AZD1222 vaccination. These receptors came from an adult in good health. CDR3s include the opening cysteine and the closing phenylalanine or tryptophan. The order of the fields is J gene, clone size, V gene, D gene, CDR3 DNA, CDR3 protein. D genes are given only for firm matches. Clone size, where shown, is once, few, many, or a class for clones that have expanded.

TRBJ1-2,few,TRBV23-1,NA,TGCGCCAGCAGTCGGGGAGCGGGTGACGGGTATGGCTACACCTTC,CASSRGAGDGYGYTF
TRBJ1-4,few,TRBV12-3/TRBV12-4,NA,TGTGCCAGCAGCTCTGGGACCCGGCTGTTTTTT,CASSSGTRLFF
TRBJ1-3,NA,TRBV6-5,NA,TGTGCCAGCTGGGGGGGTTCTGGAAACACCATATATTTT,CASWGGSGNTIYF
TRBJ1-1,NA,TRBV6-5,TRBD1,TGTGCCAGCACCTCCGACAGGGGCGGGACTGAAGCTTTCTTT,CASTSDRGGTEAFF
TRBJ1-1,NA,TRBV2,NA,TGTGCCAGCAGTGAACTCCCGGGGCCCAGAGGGACTGAAGCTTTCTTT,CASSELPGPRGTEAFF
TRBJ2-1,few,TRBV2,NA,TGTGCCAGCAGTGATGTCGGAGGGGGGACCTACAATGAGCAGTTCTTC,CASSDVGGGTYNEQFF
TRBJ1-5,NA,TRBV28,NA,TGTGCCAGCGGACCGGGGGGCAATCAGCCCCAGCATTTT,CASGPGGNQPQHF
TRBJ1-2,NA,TRBV5-6,NA,TGTGCCAGCAGATGGGGCTCGACCGGACGGGCGGATGGCTACACCTTC,CASRWGSTGRADGYTF
TRBJ2-2,NA,TRBV7-9,NA,TGTGCCAGCAGCTTAGAATACCCCCTGGCCGGGGAGCTGTTTTTT,CASSLEYPLAGELFF
TRBJ1-5,NA,TRBV21-1,NA,TGTGCCAGCAGCAAATGGGATGACAGCCAGCCCCAGCATTTT,CASSKWDDSQPQHF